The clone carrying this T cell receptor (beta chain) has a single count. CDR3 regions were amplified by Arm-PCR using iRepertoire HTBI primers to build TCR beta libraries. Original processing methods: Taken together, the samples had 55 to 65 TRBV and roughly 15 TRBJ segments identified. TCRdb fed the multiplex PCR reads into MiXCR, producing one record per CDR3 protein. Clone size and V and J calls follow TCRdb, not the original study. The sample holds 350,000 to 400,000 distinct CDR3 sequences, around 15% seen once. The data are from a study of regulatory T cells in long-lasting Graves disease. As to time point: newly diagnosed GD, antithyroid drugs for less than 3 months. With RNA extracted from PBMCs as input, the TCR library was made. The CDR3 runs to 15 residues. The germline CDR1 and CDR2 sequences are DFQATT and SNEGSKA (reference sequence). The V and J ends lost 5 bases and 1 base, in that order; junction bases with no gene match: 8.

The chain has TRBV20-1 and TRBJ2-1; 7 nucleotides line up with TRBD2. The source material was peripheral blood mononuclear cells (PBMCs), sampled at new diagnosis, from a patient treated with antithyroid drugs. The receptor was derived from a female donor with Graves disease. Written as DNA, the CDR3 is TGCAGTGCTGGAACCTCGGGACTATCCTACAATGAGCAGTTCTTC. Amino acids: CSAGTSGLSYNEQFF.